Sequencing of this TCR beta chain was carried out in a study of T-cell reconstitution after alpha-beta-depleted transplantation in children. Study findings and constraints: After transplant, at about two months, alpha-beta T cells were reportedly derived from several hundred expanded graft clones.

Germline values: CDR1 KGHSH, CDR2 LQKENI. This CDR3 region has 14 residues. V was shortened by 3 bases and J by 4 bases, with 12 bases between the two germline ends. On this clonotype itself: No antigen is known for it.

It was with unique molecular identifiers that the TCRbeta library was prepared. In TCRdb, the PCR reads were re-called with MiXCR into one record per CDR3 protein. The sample carries some 830,000 distinct CDR3 sequences, roughly 15% recorded once. The sequencing used PBMCs, mostly from graft donor cells, collected 360 days after TCRalphabeta/CD19-depleted stem cell transplant. The chain employs TRBV18 and TRBJ2-5; tentative D call: TRBD2 (5 bases). This TCR came from a male patient aged 5 to 17 who had a stem cell transplant for acute lymphoblastic leukemia, so the T cells may come from the graft donor. CDR3 nucleotides: TGTGCCAGCTCACCCATAGCAAGCGGAGAGACCCAGTACTTC. As protein: CASSPIASGETQYF.